This T cell receptor beta chain appears in the sequencing data of a study of T cell responses to AZD1222 COVID-19 vaccine. Whole-study context: Second-dose intervals of approximately 4 or approximately 12 weeks were pooled. Overall study results and limits: Repertoire sampling happened only post peak T cell response. Clonal diversity may have been underestimated, and the donors were mostly white British, with more females than males. Seropositive AZD1222 recipients at baseline numbered only 6 or 7.

The germline V gene has CDR1 SGHNT and CDR2 YYREEE (reference sequence). V shed 1 base, J shed 4 bases, and the junction held 5 bases outside the gene matches. CDR3 length equals 15 residues. Profiling relied on immunoSEQ multiplex PCR, and the TCRdb table lists in-frame clones only, not all of them. Of 120,000 or so clones listed, about 90% are singletons. This clone came up once. Antigen: not known. V is TRBV5-4 and J is TRBJ1-3; 7 nucleotides agree with TRBD1. Material: peripheral blood, obtained on day 0 of AZD1222 vaccination. This TCR was recovered from an adult in good health. CDR3 DNA: TGTGCCAGCAGCTTGCCAGGGGGGCTCGGAAACACCATATATTTT. Residues: CASSLPGGLGNTIYF. Full variable domain (missing parts from reference TRBV5-4 and TRBJ1-3): ETGVTQSPTHLIKTRGQQVTLRCSSQSGHNTVSWYQQALGQGPQFIFQYYREEENGRGNFPPRFSGLQFPNYSSELNVNALELDDSALYLCASSLPGGLGNTIYFGEGSWLTVV.